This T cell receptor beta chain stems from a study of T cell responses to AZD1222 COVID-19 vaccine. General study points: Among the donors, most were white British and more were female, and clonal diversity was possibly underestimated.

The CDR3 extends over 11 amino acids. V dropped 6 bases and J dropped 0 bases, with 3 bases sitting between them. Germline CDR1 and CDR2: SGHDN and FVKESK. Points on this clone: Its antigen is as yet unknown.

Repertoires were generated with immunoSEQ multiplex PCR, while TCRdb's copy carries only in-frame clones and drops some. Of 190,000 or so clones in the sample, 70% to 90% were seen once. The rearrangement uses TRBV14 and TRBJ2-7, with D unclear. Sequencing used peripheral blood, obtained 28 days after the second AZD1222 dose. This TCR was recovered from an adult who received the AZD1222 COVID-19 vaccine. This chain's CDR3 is CASSSSYEQYF. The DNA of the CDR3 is TGTGCCAGCAGTAGCTCCTACGAGCAGTACTTC.